This TCR beta chain was observed in a study of regulatory T cells in long-lasting Graves disease. This CDR3 has 13 residues. Germline CDR1 and CDR2: DFQATT and SNEGSKA (reference sequence). Trimming took 3 bases from V and 5 from J; bases not matched to a gene: 4. Arm-PCR of CDR3 regions and iRepertoire HTBI primers were used to build TCR beta libraries. TCRdb independently ran MiXCR on the multiplex PCR reads; one entry per CDR3 protein. The sample consists of around 230,000 distinct CDR3 sequences, 15% to 20% of them appearing once. Described time point: newly diagnosed GD, antithyroid drugs for less than 3 months. Extracted RNA from PBMCs served as the source of the TCR library. Around 10 milliliters of peripheral blood were taken and placed in EDTA tubes.

The TCR was taken from a female donor with Graves disease. The specimen comprised peripheral blood mononuclear cells (PBMCs), sampled at new diagnosis, from a patient treated with antithyroid drugs. The V gene is TRBV20-1, the J gene TRBJ2-1; 7 bases agree with TRBD1. In nucleotides, the CDR3 is TGCAGTGCTAGGACAGGGTACGACAATGAGCAGTTCTTC. It is translated as CSARTGYDNEQFF.